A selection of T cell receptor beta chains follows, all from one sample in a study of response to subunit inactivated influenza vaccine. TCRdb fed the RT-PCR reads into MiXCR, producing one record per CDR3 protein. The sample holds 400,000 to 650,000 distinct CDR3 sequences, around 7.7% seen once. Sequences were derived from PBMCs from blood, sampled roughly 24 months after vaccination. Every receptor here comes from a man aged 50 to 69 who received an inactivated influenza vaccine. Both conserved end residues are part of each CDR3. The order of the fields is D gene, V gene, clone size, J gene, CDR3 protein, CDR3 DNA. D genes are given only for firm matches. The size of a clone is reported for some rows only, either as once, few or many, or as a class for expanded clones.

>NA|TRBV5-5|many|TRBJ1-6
CASSSGSANSPLHF
TGTGCCAGCAGCTCCGGATCGGCGAACTCACCCCTCCACTTT
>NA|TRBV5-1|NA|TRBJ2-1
CASSPGASGTFRIQFF
TGCGCCAGCAGCCCGGGGGCATCGGGCACCTTTAGGATACAGTTCTTC
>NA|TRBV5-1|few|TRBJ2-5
CASSLLLAETQYF
TGCGCCAGCAGCTTGTTGCTAGCAGAGACCCAGTACTTC
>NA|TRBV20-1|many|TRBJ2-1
CSASDSNEQFF
TGCAGTGCCAGCGACTCCAATGAGCAGTTCTTC
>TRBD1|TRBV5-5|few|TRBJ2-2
CASSGQQGAGTGELFF
TGTGCCAGCAGCGGACAACAGGGGGCGGGCACCGGGGAGCTGTTTTTT
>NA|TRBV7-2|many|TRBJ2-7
CASSSTRYYEQYF
TGTGCCAGCAGCTCAACGAGATACTACGAGCAGTACTTC
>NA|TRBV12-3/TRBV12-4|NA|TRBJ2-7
CASSPPGHFYEQYF
TGTGCCAGCAGCCCACCGGGACACTTCTACGAGCAGTACTTC
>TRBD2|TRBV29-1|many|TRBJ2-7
CSVAGGHEQYF
TGCAGCGTTGCGGGGGGGCACGAGCAGTACTTC
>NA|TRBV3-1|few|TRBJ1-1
CASSQEGQGAFF
TGTGCCAGCAGCCAAGAAGGCCAGGGGGCTTTCTTT
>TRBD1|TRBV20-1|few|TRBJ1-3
CSASRATGGNTIYF
TGCAGTGCTAGCCGAGCGACAGGGGGAAACACCATATATTTT
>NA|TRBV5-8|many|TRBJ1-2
CASSLTGLRNYGYTF
TGTGCCAGCAGCTTGACAGGGCTGAGGAACTATGGCTACACCTTC
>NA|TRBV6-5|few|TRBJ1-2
CASSYSYWDYGYTF
TGTGCCAGCAGTTACTCGTATTGGGACTATGGCTACACCTTC
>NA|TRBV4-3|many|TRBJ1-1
CASSPGGGNTEAFF
TGCGCCAGCAGCCCCGGGGGGGGGAACACTGAAGCTTTCTTT
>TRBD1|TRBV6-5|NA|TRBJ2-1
CASSYGTGGGNEQFF
TGTGCCAGCAGTTACGGGACAGGGGGGGGCAATGAGCAGTTCTTC
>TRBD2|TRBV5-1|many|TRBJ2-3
CASSVPSGAADTQYF
TGCGCCAGCAGCGTCCCTAGCGGGGCAGCAGATACGCAGTATTTT
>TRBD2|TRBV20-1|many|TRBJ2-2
CSARESGGNTGELFF
TGCAGTGCTAGAGAGAGCGGGGGGAACACCGGGGAGCTGTTTTTT
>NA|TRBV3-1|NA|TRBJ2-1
CASSQGRGQANEQFF
TGTGCCAGCAGCCAAGGCCGGGGGCAGGCCAATGAGCAGTTCTTC
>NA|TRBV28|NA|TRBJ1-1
CASTAEVMNTEAFF
TGTGCCAGCACGGCGGAGGTTATGAACACTGAAGCTTTCTTT
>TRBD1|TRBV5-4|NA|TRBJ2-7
CASSPGGQGVYEQYF
TGTGCCAGCAGCCCCGGTGGACAGGGGGTCTACGAGCAGTACTTC
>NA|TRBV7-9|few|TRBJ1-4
CASSLVTGRVEKLFF
TGTGCCAGCAGCTTAGTGACAGGTCGGGTCGAAAAACTGTTTTTT
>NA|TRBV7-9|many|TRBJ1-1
CASKHAGNTEAFF
TGTGCCAGCAAACACGCAGGGAACACTGAAGCTTTCTTT
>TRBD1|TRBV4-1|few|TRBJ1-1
CASSQERGQMNTEAFF
TGCGCCAGCAGCCAAGAGAGGGGGCAAATGAACACTGAAGCTTTCTTT
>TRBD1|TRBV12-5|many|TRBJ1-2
CASGIGAGQGAYTF
TGTGCTAGTGGTATCGGGGCGGGACAGGGGGCCTACACCTTC
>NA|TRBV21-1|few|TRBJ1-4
CASSTEPGDRKEKLFF
TGTGCCAGCAGCACTGAGCCCGGGGACAGGAAAGAAAAACTGTTTTTT
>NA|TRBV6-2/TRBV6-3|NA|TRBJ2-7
CASTPGRGTYEQYF
TGTGCCAGCACACCGGGGAGGGGGACCTACGAGCAGTACTTC
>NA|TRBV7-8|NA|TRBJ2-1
CASSLGSRTYNEQFF
TGTGCCAGCAGCTTGGGTAGCAGAACCTACAATGAGCAGTTCTTC
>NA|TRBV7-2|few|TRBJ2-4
CASSTSPVGRGKNIQYF
TGTGCCAGCAGCACCTCGCCCGTGGGGCGGGGCAAAAACATTCAGTACTTC
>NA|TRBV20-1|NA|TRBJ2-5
CSAYNGQQDQETQYF
TGCAGTGCTTACAATGGACAGCAGGACCAAGAGACCCAGTACTTC
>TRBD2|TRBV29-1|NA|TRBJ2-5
CSVEDLAGVPETQYF
TGCAGCGTTGAAGATCTAGCGGGAGTACCAGAGACCCAGTACTTC
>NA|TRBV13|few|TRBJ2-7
CASSLGRQVSYEQYF
TGTGCCAGCAGCTTAGGCCGTCAAGTCTCCTACGAGCAGTACTTC
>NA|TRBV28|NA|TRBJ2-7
CASRVGRPEQYF
TGTGCCAGCAGAGTGGGCCGGCCCGAGCAGTACTTC
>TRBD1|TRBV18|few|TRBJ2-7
CASSPGTGAAEQYF
TGTGCCAGCTCACCAGGGACAGGAGCGGCCGAGCAGTACTTC
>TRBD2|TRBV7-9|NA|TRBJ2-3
CASSSSAGAFTDTQYF
TGTGCCAGCAGCTCCTCAGCGGGGGCCTTCACAGATACGCAGTATTTT
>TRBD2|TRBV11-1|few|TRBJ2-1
CASSAGGSSGRRWAHNEQFF
TGTGCCAGCAGCGCCGGAGGTAGTAGCGGGAGGAGGTGGGCCCACAATGAGCAGTTCTTC
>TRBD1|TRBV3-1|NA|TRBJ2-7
CASSQAGGMYEQYF
TGTGCCAGCAGCCAAGCAGGGGGTATGTACGAGCAGTACTTC